Here is one T cell receptor (beta chain) with its context. Sequencing was performed with immunoSEQ multiplex PCR; in TCRdb, only in-frame clones are kept and a portion is missing. Here the sample spans under 200,000 clones, approximately 89% being singletons. This record comes from a study of cytomegalovirus exposure and HLA in healthy donors. The J segment lost 7 bases and the V segment lost 5 bases, leaving 10 bases of the junction unmatched. From germline, CDR1 is SGHTA and CDR2 FQGNSA. The CDR3 contains 15 residues. The chain combines TRBV7-2 with TRBJ2-3, with 9 bases lining up with TRBD1. The receptor was isolated from a woman aged 18-35 years in good health and CMV-seropositive. Sequencing was performed on PBMCs. DNA of the CDR3: TGTGCCAGCAGCCACGCCGGGACAGGGTTGAATACGCAGTATTTT. This gives the protein CASSHAGTGLNTQYF.